Sequencing of this T cell receptor beta chain was carried out in a study of molecular identifiers for immune sequencing clone quantification. General study findings and limits: The study found clones above 20 RNA copies held over 98% of effector molecules and under 1% in naive cells. A shared barcode on identical TCR molecules could lead to underestimated sizes for highly expanded clones.

Trimming stripped 3 bases from V and 3 bases from J, with 17 bases between. The CDR3 spans 16 residues. CDR1 is MDHEN and CDR2 is SYDVKM in the germline V gene. TCRdb processed the PCR reads anew with MiXCR; each CDR3 protein has one entry. The sample includes about 630,000 distinct CDR3 sequences, 25% seen only once; the top ten take 0.78%. Worth noting for this clonotype: The target antigen is unknown.

The chain carries TRBV28 and TRBJ1-1; perhaps TRBD1 as D (5 bases). Sequencing input: naive CD8+ T cells from blood, with Jurkat cell RNA spiked in. The subset: FACS-sorted CD8+CD4-CCR7+CD45RA+ naive T cells. The receptor's source is a human donor in good health. Some libraries in this study had Jurkat cell RNA spiked in. The CDR3 loop reads CASSLWRGVGDTEAFF. In DNA, the CDR3 is TGTGCCAGCAGTTTGTGGCGGGGGGTTGGGGACACTGAAGCTTTCTTT. The full variable domain, its missing parts supplied by reference TRBV28 and TRBJ1-1, is DVKVTQSSRYLVKRTGEKVFLECVQDMDHENMFWYRQDPGLGLRLIYFSYDVKMKEKGDIPEGYSVSREKKERFSLILESASTNQTSMYLCASSLWRGVGDTEAFFGQGTRLTVV.